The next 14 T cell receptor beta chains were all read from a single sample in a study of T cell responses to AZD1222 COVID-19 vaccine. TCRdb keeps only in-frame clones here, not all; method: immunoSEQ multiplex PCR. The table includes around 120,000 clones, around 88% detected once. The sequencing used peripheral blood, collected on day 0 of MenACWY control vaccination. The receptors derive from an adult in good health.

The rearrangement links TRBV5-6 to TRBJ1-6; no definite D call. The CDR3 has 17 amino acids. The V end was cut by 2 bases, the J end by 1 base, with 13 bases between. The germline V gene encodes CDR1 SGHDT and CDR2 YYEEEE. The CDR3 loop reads CASSFGLGGSYNSPLHF. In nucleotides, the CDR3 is TGTGCCAGCAGCTTTGGACTGGGCGGTTCCTATAATTCACCCCTCCACTTT.

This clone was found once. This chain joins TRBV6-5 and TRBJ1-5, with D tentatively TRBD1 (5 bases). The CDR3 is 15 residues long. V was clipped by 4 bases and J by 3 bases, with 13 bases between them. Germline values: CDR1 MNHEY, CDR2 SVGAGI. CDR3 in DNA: TGTGCCAGCAGTTGGGGCACCGACCCCAATCAGCCCCAGCATTTT. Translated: CASSWGTDPNQPQHF.

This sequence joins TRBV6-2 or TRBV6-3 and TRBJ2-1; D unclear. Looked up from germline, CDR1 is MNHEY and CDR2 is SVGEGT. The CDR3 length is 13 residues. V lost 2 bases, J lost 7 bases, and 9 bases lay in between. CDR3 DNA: TGTGCCAGCAGTTACCGATGGGGAAATGAGCAGTTCTTC. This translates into CASSYRWGNEQFF.

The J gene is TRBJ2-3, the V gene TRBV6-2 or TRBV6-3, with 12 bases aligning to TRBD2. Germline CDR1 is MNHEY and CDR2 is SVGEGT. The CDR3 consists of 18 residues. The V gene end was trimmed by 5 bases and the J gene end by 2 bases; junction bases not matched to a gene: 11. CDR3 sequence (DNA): TGTGCCAGCAGTCAGTCGGCTAGCGGGAGGGTCCTCACAGATACGCAGTATTTT. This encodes CASSQSASGRVLTDTQYF.

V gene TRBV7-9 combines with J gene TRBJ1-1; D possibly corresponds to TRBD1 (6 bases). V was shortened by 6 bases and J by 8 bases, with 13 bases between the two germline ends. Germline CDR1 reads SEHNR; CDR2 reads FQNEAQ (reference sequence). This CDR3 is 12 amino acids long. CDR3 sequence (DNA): TGTGCCAGCAGTCAACCTACAGGGGAAGCTTTCTTT. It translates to CASSQPTGEAFF. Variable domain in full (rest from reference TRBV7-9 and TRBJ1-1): DTGVSQNPRHKITKRGQNVTFRCDPISEHNRLYWYRQTLGQGPEFLTYFQNEAQLEKSRLLSDRFSAERPKGSFSTLEIQRTEQGDSAMYLCASSQPTGEAFFGQGTRLTVV.

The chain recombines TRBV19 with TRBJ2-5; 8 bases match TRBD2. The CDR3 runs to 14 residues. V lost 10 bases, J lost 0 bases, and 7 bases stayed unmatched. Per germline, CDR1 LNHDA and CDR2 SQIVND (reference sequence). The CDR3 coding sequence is TGTGCCACGAGGACTAGCTCGGACCAAGAGACCCAGTACTTC. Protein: CATRTSSDQETQYF.

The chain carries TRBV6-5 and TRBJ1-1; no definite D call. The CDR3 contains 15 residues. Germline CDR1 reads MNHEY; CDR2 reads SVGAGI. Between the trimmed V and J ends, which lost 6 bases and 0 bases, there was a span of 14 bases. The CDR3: CASRTRDNLNTEAFF. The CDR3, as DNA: TGTGCCAGCAGGACTAGAGACAACTTGAACACTGAAGCTTTCTTT.

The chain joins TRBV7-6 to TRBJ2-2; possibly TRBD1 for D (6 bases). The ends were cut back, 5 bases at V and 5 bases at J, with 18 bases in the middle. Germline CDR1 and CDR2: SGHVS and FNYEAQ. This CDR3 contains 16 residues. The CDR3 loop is CASSQNPGQPTGELFF. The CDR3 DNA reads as TGTGCCAGCAGCCAGAACCCGGGACAACCGACCGGGGAGCTGTTTTTT.

The CDR3 protein is CASSLPGTGEETQYF. DNA of the CDR3: TGTGCCAGCAGCTTACCCGGGACAGGGGAAGAGACCCAGTACTTC. The chain couples TRBV3-1 (or the pseudogene TRBV3-2) to TRBJ2-5; 10 bases are a match to TRBD1. The length of the CDR3 is 15 residues. Germline V lookup: CDR1 LGHDT, CDR2 YNNKEL (reference sequence). V gave up 5 bases and J gave up 3 bases; unmatched junction bases: 6.

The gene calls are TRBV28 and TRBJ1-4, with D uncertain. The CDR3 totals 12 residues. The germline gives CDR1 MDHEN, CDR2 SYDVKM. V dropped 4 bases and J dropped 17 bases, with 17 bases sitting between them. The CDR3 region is CASSSADRSPFF. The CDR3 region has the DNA TGTGCCAGCAGTTCCGCGGACCGCTCACCCTTTTTT.

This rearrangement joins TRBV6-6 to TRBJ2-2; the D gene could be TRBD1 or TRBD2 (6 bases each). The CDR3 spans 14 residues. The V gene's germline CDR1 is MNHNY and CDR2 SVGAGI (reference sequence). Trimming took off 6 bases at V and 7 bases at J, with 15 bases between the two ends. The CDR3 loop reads CASRVSGAVGELFF. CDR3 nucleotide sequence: TGTGCCAGCAGAGTATCGGGGGCAGTCGGGGAGCTGTTTTTT.

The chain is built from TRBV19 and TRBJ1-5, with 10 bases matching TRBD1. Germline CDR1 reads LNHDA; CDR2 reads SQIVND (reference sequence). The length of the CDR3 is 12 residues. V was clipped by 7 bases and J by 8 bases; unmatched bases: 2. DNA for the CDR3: TGTGCCAGTACGGACAGGGGGAAGCCCCAGCATTTT. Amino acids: CASTDRGKPQHF. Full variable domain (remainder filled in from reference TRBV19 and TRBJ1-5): DGGITQSPKYLFRKEGQNVTLSCEQNLNHDAMYWYRQDPGQGLRLIYYSQIVNDFQKGDIAEGYSVSREKKESFPLTVTSAQKNPTAFYLCASTDRGKPQHFGDGTRLSIL.

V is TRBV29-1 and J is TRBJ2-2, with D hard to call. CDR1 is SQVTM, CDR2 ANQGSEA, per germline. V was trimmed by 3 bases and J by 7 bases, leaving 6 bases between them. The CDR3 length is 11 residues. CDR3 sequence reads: CSVEQGGELFF. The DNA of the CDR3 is TGCAGCGTTGAGCAAGGCGGGGAGCTGTTTTTT.

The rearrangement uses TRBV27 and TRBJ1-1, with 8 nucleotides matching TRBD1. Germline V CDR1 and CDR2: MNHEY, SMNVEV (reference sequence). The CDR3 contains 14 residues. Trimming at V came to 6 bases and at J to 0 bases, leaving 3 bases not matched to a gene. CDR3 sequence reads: CASSWGQVNTEAFF. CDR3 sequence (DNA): TGTGCCAGCAGCTGGGGACAGGTGAACACTGAAGCTTTCTTT.